These 8 T cell receptor beta chains share one sample of origin, sequenced in a study of blood T cell repertoires in COVID-19. Assay: immunoSEQ multiplex PCR; the TCRdb copy retains only in-frame clones and omits some. The sample records around 390,000 clones, roughly 89% being singletons. The material sequenced was PBMCs or T cells enriched from blood (not recorded which). The source of these receptors is a woman aged 50 to 60 who had recovered from COVID-19.

In its sample, this clone was seen once. The genes are TRBV5-1 and TRBJ2-1; a possible D gene is TRBD1 (6 bases). V lost 2 bases and J 0 bases, leaving 15 bases between the germline ends. Germline V gene sequence: CDR1 SGHRS, CDR2 YFSETQ. The CDR3 covers 17 residues. The CDR3 sequence: CASSLRGGISSYNEQFF. CDR3 DNA: TGCGCCAGCAGCTTAAGAGGGGGAATTAGCTCCTACAATGAGCAGTTCTTC. The complete variable domain, with remaining parts taken from reference TRBV5-1 and TRBJ2-1, reads KAGVTQTPRYLIKTRGQQVTLSCSPISGHRSVSWYQQTPGQGLQFLFEYFSETQRNKGNFPGRFSGRQFSNSRSEMNVSTLELGDSALYLCASSLRGGISSYNEQFFGPGTRLTVL.

This chain joins TRBV10-3 and TRBJ1-2, with D maybe TRBD1 (6 bases). The CDR3 covers 15 residues. V was trimmed by 3 bases and J by 7 bases, leaving 18 bases between them. CDR1 and CDR2 (germline): ENHRY, SYGVKD. The CDR3 protein is CAISDSAGAQSGYTF. In nucleotides, the CDR3 is TGTGCCATCAGTGATTCAGCAGGGGCCCAAAGTGGCTACACCTTC.

The count of this clone is one. CDR3 in amino acids: CASSPQGAGDTGELFF. The CDR3 nucleotides are TGCGCCAGCAGCCCCCAGGGGGCGGGGGACACCGGGGAGCTGTTTTTT. The V gene is TRBV4-1, the J gene TRBJ2-2, with D perhaps matching TRBD1 (8 bases). The ends were cut back, 4 bases at V and 3 bases at J, with 15 bases in the middle. Per germline, CDR1 MGHRA and CDR2 YSYEKL. This CDR3 comprises 16 residues.

V is TRBV9 and J is TRBJ2-1; 7 bases align to TRBD2. The J segment lost 6 bases and the V segment lost 0 bases, leaving 3 bases of the junction unmatched. In germline, CDR1 is SGDLS, CDR2 YYNGEE. This CDR3 is built from 14 residues. CDR3 in DNA: TGTGCCAGCAGCGTAGAAGGGAGGGGCAATGAGCAGTTCTTC. This gives the protein CASSVEGRGNEQFF. The variable domain in full, with the rest retrieved from reference TRBV9 and TRBJ2-1, is DSGVTQTPKHLITATGQRVTLRCSPRSGDLSVYWYQQSLDQGLQFLIQYYNGEERAKGNILERFSAQQFPDLHSELNLSSLELGDSALYFCASSVEGRGNEQFFGPGTRLTVL.

This sequence joins TRBV18 and TRBJ1-2; 7 bases align to TRBD1. This CDR3 contains 14 residues. Losses at the gene ends were 4 bases for V and 1 base for J; bases not matched to a gene: 3. Per germline, CDR1 KGHSH and CDR2 LQKENI. The CDR3 region has the DNA TGTGCCAGCTCACGAGGGGACAGTAACTATGGCTACACCTTC. Protein product: CASSRGDSNYGYTF.

This chain links TRBV28 with TRBJ1-6, with D maybe TRBD1 (6 bases). The CDR3 consists of 16 residues. V was shortened by 3 bases and J by 0 bases, with 9 bases between the two germline ends. Germline CDR1 is MDHEN and CDR2 is SYDVKM. For the CDR3, the DNA is TGTGCCAGCAGTTTGGACAGCAGCTCCTATAATTCACCCCTCCACTTT. Protein product: CASSLDSSSYNSPLHF.

J is TRBJ1-6 and V is TRBV3-1 (or the pseudogene TRBV3-2); TRBD1 is a possible D gene (5 bases). CDR3 length: 14 residues. V was clipped by 6 bases and J by 5 bases, with 11 bases between them. Looked up from germline, CDR1 is LGHDT and CDR2 is YNNKEL (reference sequence). The CDR3 here is CASSHDSNNSPLHF. The CDR3 coding sequence is TGTGCCAGCAGTCACGACAGCAATAATTCACCCCTCCACTTT.

V and J are TRBV18 and TRBJ1-4; D is perhaps TRBD1 (5 bases). CDR3 length: 14 amino acids. CDR1 and CDR2 (germline): KGHSH, LQKENI. Trimming left V 4 bases short and J 7 bases short, with 13 bases between. CDR3 protein: CASSQDSFGEKLFF. The CDR3 DNA reads as TGTGCCAGCTCACAAGACAGTTTCGGTGAAAAACTGTTTTTT. Full variable domain (outside the CDR3, taken from reference TRBV18 and TRBJ1-4): NAGVMQNPRHLVRRRGQEARLRCSPMKGHSHVYWYRQLPEEGLKFMVYLQKENIIDESGMPKERFSAEFPKEGPSILRIQQVVRGDSAAYFCASSQDSFGEKLFFGSGTQLSVL.